A single sample gave rise to the 2 T cell receptor beta chains below, sequenced in a study of T cells after yellow fever vaccination. Using its own MiXCR run on the 5' RACE reads, TCRdb lists one record per CDR3 protein. The sample consists of about 170,000 distinct CDR3 sequences, approximately 10% of them appearing once. The starting material was CD8+ T cells sorted from PBMCs, obtained 15 days after the yellow fever booster vaccination. Every receptor here comes from a young man who received the YFV17D yellow fever vaccine.

This clonotype has just a few counts. The rearrangement links TRBV6-5 to TRBJ2-2; D not certain. CDR1 is MNHEY and CDR2 is SVGAGI in the germline V gene. This CDR3 is 16 amino acids long. V lost 6 bases and J 0 bases, leaving 14 bases between the germline ends. The CDR3 loop reads CASSQDRPANTGELFF. The CDR3 DNA sequence: TGTGCCAGCAGCCAGGATAGGCCCGCGAACACCGGGGAGCTGTTTTTT.

This clonotype has ten or more counts. The genes are TRBV5-1 and TRBJ2-5, with a tentative D call TRBD1 (5 bases). Germline loops: CDR1 SGHRS, CDR2 YFSETQ. This CDR3 spans 16 amino acids. V lost 0 bases and J lost 1, with 13 bases in between. The CDR3 coding sequence is TGCGCCAGCAGCTTGGCGCAGGGAAGTTCCCAAGAGACCCAGTACTTC. Its protein is CASSLAQGSSQETQYF.